A selection of T cell receptor beta chains follows, all from one sample in a study of T-cell memory formation after mild COVID-19. TCRdb re-called the 5' RACE reads through MiXCR, storing one row per CDR3 protein. Of roughly 280,000 distinct CDR3 sequences detected, roughly 8.2% appear once; the ten largest clones hold 22%. The sequenced sample was PBMCs or a T cell subset sorted from them (not recorded which). These receptors were obtained from a young man who had mild COVID-19 (a few samples of this study predate the infection). Cell type and time point are not known. Both conserved end residues are part of each CDR3. Each record gives: clone size, D gene, J gene, V gene, CDR3 protein, CDR3 DNA. A D gene is named only where the DNA matches it firmly. Only some rows state a clone size, as once, few, many or a class for expanded clones.

size: .
D: .
J: TRBJ2-7
V: TRBV12-3/TRBV12-4
CDR3: CASSWASYEQYF
DNA: TGTGCCAGCAGCTGGGCAAGCTACGAGCAGTACTTC

size: many
D: .
J: TRBJ2-7
V: TRBV7-6
CDR3: CASSLGGVYYEQYF
DNA: TGTGCCAGCAGCTTAGGGGGAGTTTACTACGAGCAGTACTTC

size: few
D: .
J: TRBJ1-1
V: TRBV4-3
CDR3: CASSQDLGGYTEAFF
DNA: TGCGCCAGCAGCCAAGACCTGGGAGGTTACACTGAAGCTTTCTTT

size: few
D: .
J: TRBJ2-5
V: TRBV27
CDR3: CASSPRPQGLLETQYF
DNA: TGTGCCAGCAGCCCGAGACCGCAGGGGTTGCTAGAGACCCAGTACTTC

size: many
D: .
J: TRBJ2-6
V: TRBV5-6
CDR3: CASSFRGSGANVLTF
DNA: TGTGCCAGCAGTTTCCGGGGCTCAGGGGCCAACGTCCTGACTTTC

size: once
D: .
J: TRBJ2-1
V: TRBV7-3
CDR3: CASSTQVINEQFF
DNA: TGTGCCAGCAGCACACAAGTAATCAATGAGCAGTTCTTC

size: few
D: TRBD2
J: TRBJ2-3
V: TRBV7-6
CDR3: CASSVLAGTSTDTQYF
DNA: TGTGCCAGCAGCGTATTAGCGGGGACTAGCACAGATACGCAGTATTTT

size: .
D: .
J: TRBJ1-1
V: TRBV18
CDR3: CASSPYREGGTEAFF
DNA: TGTGCCAGCTCACCGTACAGGGAGGGAGGGACTGAAGCTTTCTTT

size: .
D: TRBD1
J: TRBJ2-7
V: TRBV4-2
CDR3: CASSQDYRGINEQYF
DNA: TGTGCCAGCAGCCAAGATTACAGGGGGATTAACGAGCAGTACTTC

size: many
D: TRBD1
J: TRBJ1-6
V: TRBV4-3
CDR3: CASSQTGFYSPLHF
DNA: TGCGCCAGCAGCCAGACAGGGTTCTATTCACCCCTCCACTTT

size: .
D: TRBD1
J: TRBJ2-1
V: TRBV7-9
CDR3: CASSFRDRVQEQFF
DNA: TGTGCCAGCAGCTTCCGGGACAGGGTACAGGAGCAGTTCTTC

size: few
D: .
J: TRBJ2-2
V: TRBV11-2
CDR3: CASSLAYQVSGELFF
DNA: TGTGCCAGCAGCTTAGCCTACCAGGTGTCCGGGGAGCTGTTTTTT

size: .
D: .
J: TRBJ1-2
V: TRBV5-1
CDR3: CASSPGPTTYGYTF
DNA: TGCGCCAGCAGCCCGGGACCGACGACCTATGGCTACACCTTC

size: many
D: .
J: TRBJ2-6
V: TRBV6-2/TRBV6-3
CDR3: CASSPGSGANVLTF
DNA: TGTGCCAGCAGCCCAGGGTCGGGGGCCAACGTCCTGACTTTC

size: few
D: .
J: TRBJ2-7
V: TRBV10-3
CDR3: CAISESNRRDYGQYF
DNA: TGTGCCATCAGTGAGTCGAATCGCAGGGATTATGGGCAGTACTTC

size: few
D: .
J: TRBJ2-1
V: TRBV9
CDR3: CASGAKVNPVLQFF
DNA: TGTGCCAGTGGGGCTAAGGTGAACCCAGTCCTGCAGTTCTTC

size: .
D: TRBD1
J: TRBJ1-6
V: TRBV4-3
CDR3: CASSQVGQGRAPLHF
DNA: TGCGCCAGCAGCCAAGTAGGACAGGGGCGAGCACCCCTCCACTTT

size: many
D: .
J: TRBJ2-3
V: TRBV7-2
CDR3: CASSLGWGDTQYF
DNA: TGTGCCAGCAGCTTAGGATGGGGGGATACGCAGTATTTT

size: few
D: .
J: TRBJ1-2
V: TRBV6-1
CDR3: CASSPLGGFGYTF
DNA: TGTGCCAGCAGTCCCCTTGGGGGATTTGGCTACACCTTC

size: .
D: .
J: TRBJ1-3
V: TRBV6-1
CDR3: CASSEKLFVGNTIYF
DNA: TGTGCCAGCAGTGAAAAGCTCTTCGTGGGAAACACCATATATTTT

size: few
D: TRBD1
J: TRBJ1-1
V: TRBV11-2
CDR3: CASSLGTLGGRGLTEAFF
DNA: TGTGCCAGCAGCTTAGGTACCCTCGGTGGCAGGGGGCTTACTGAAGCTTTCTTT

size: many
D: .
J: TRBJ2-7
V: TRBV7-6
CDR3: CASSLFPGEPEQYF
DNA: TGTGCCAGCAGCTTATTCCCGGGAGAGCCCGAGCAGTACTTC

size: .
D: .
J: TRBJ2-1
V: TRBV5-6
CDR3: CASSHSTGVEQFF
DNA: TGTGCCAGCAGCCACTCGACAGGAGTTGAGCAGTTCTTC

size: few
D: .
J: TRBJ1-5
V: TRBV20-1
CDR3: CSARDGGGSNQPQHF
DNA: TGCAGTGCTAGAGATGGCGGGGGCTCAAATCAGCCCCAGCATTTT

size: .
D: .
J: TRBJ1-2
V: TRBV10-3
CDR3: CAISEGYSPNYGYTF
DNA: TGTGCCATCAGTGAGGGCTACAGCCCTAACTATGGCTACACCTTC

size: .
D: .
J: TRBJ2-5
V: TRBV10-3
CDR3: CAISERQKETQYF
DNA: TGTGCCATCAGTGAACGTCAAAAAGAGACCCAGTACTTC

size: many
D: TRBD1
J: TRBJ1-4
V: TRBV20-1
CDR3: CSAQPGQDEKLFF
DNA: TGCAGTGCCCAACCGGGACAGGATGAAAAACTGTTTTTT

size: many
D: .
J: TRBJ2-5
V: TRBV10-3
CDR3: CAISASGYQETQYF
DNA: TGTGCCATCAGTGCATCAGGCTACCAAGAGACCCAGTACTTC

size: few
D: .
J: TRBJ2-7
V: TRBV6-5
CDR3: CASSPGTSQREYF
DNA: TGTGCCAGCAGCCCGGGGACGTCCCAAAGGGAGTACTTC

size: few
D: .
J: TRBJ2-4
V: TRBV20-1
CDR3: CSAREVRVGNIQYF
DNA: TGCAGTGCTAGAGAGGTCAGGGTAGGGAACATTCAGTACTTC

size: few
D: .
J: TRBJ1-1
V: TRBV11-2
CDR3: CASSFSLTDTEAFF
DNA: TGTGCCAGCAGCTTCTCTTTGACCGACACTGAAGCTTTCTTT

size: .
D: TRBD2
J: TRBJ2-1
V: TRBV28
CDR3: CASSLGLAGGFYNEQFF
DNA: TGTGCCAGCAGTTTAGGGCTAGCGGGGGGTTTCTACAATGAGCAGTTCTTC

size: .
D: .
J: TRBJ1-1
V: TRBV20-1
CDR3: CSGGTRNTEAFF
DNA: TGCAGTGGGGGCACCAGGAACACTGAAGCTTTCTTT

size: few
D: .
J: TRBJ2-5
V: TRBV27
CDR3: CASSPSPLRGLSF
DNA: TGTGCCAGCAGTCCATCCCCACTGCGGGGACTTAGCTTC

size: few
D: .
J: TRBJ1-5
V: TRBV27
CDR3: CASSFRRSNQPQHF
DNA: TGTGCCAGCAGTTTTAGGAGGAGCAATCAGCCCCAGCATTTT

size: .
D: .
J: TRBJ2-1
V: TRBV5-6
CDR3: CASSLKSYNEQFF
DNA: TGTGCCAGCAGCTTGAAATCCTACAATGAGCAGTTCTTC

size: few
D: TRBD2
J: TRBJ2-7
V: TRBV5-1
CDR3: CASRLGGSTYEQYF
DNA: TGCGCCAGCAGATTGGGGGGGAGCACCTACGAGCAGTACTTC

size: many
D: TRBD1
J: TRBJ2-3
V: TRBV5-1
CDR3: CASSLATGVVTDTQYF
DNA: TGCGCCAGCAGCTTGGCTACAGGGGTTGTAACAGATACGCAGTATTTT

size: many
D: .
J: TRBJ2-1
V: TRBV11-2
CDR3: CASSSRRDNQFF
DNA: TGTGCCAGCAGCTCCCGCCGGGACAACCAGTTCTTC

size: few
D: .
J: TRBJ2-3
V: TRBV7-6
CDR3: CASSLEYRSGTDTQYF
DNA: TGTGCCAGCAGCTTAGAATACAGGTCCGGCACAGATACGCAGTATTTT

size: .
D: TRBD1
J: TRBJ2-3
V: TRBV20-1
CDR3: CSARDLTGSTDTQYF
DNA: TGCAGTGCTAGAGATCTGACAGGGTCCACAGATACGCAGTATTTT

size: few
D: .
J: TRBJ2-7
V: TRBV7-9
CDR3: CASSLRTDEEQYF
DNA: TGTGCCAGCAGCTTGAGGACCGATGAGGAGCAGTACTTC

size: .
D: TRBD1
J: TRBJ2-1
V: TRBV12-3/TRBV12-4
CDR3: CASSFWESPGGNEQFF
DNA: TGTGCCAGCAGTTTTTGGGAGTCTCCAGGGGGTAATGAGCAGTTCTTC

size: many
D: .
J: TRBJ1-2
V: TRBV9
CDR3: CASSVGIGESGTDGYTF
DNA: TGTGCCAGCAGCGTAGGGATCGGAGAATCGGGGACGGATGGCTACACCTTC

size: few
D: TRBD2
J: TRBJ2-3
V: TRBV7-9
CDR3: CASLGLAGSDTQYF
DNA: TGTGCCAGCCTTGGACTAGCGGGGTCAGATACGCAGTATTTT

size: many
D: TRBD2
J: TRBJ2-3
V: TRBV12-3/TRBV12-4
CDR3: CASSPLAGGTDTQYF
DNA: TGTGCCAGCAGTCCTCTAGCGGGGGGCACAGATACGCAGTATTTT